These 25 T cell receptor beta chains originate from one sample sequenced in a study of response to subunit inactivated influenza vaccine (dated by TCRdb to 2016 to 2019). The library was produced with RT-PCR. Sequencing was carried out with an Illumina HiSeq 2500. In-frame beta chains were kept once TCRdb had trimmed the public reads at Q25 with fastp and called clones with MiXCR. Identical CDR3 protein sequences are pooled into one entry, listed with their most common genes and DNA. Counted in this sample were 500,000 to 600,000 distinct CDR3 sequences; around 11% of them appeared once. The leading ten clones occupy approximately 10% of the sample. The same sample was also studied in work on T cells expressing NK-cell markers. Taken from the second paper: TCR beta cDNA libraries were made by 5'RACE template switching that added a universal primer site and unique molecular identifiers.

The sequenced sample was PBMCs from blood, obtained on the day of vaccination. All receptors come from a man in his fifties who received an inactivated influenza vaccine. Donor details come from another sample of the same person, matched by shared clones.

The chain links TRBV5-6 to TRBJ2-6, with 8 bases aligning to TRBD1. The CDR3 covers 18 residues. From germline, CDR1 is SGHDT and CDR2 YYEEEE. The V and J ends lost 3 bases and 0 bases, in that order; junction bases with no gene match: 8. For the CDR3, the DNA is TGTGCCAGCAGCTCGTGGGACAGGACCCTCTCTGGGGCCAACGTCCTGACTTTC. Its translation: CASSSWDRTLSGANVLTF. Together with reference TRBV5-6 and TRBJ2-6, the CDR3 gives the full variable domain: DAGVTQSPTHLIKTRGQQVTLRCSPKSGHDTVSWYQQALGQGPQFIFQYYEEEERQRGNFPDRFSGHQFPNYSSELNVNALLLGDSALYLCASSSWDRTLSGANVLTFGAGSRLTVL.

J is TRBJ2-3 and V is TRBV7-8; 11 bases agree with TRBD2. Unmatched junction bases numbered 8, after V lost 4 bases and J lost 8 bases. CDR3 size: 15 residues. Per the germline V gene, CDR1 is SGHVS and CDR2 is FQNEAQ. The CDR3 region is CASSSTGTSGSTQYF. CDR3 in DNA: TGTGCCAGCAGCTCGACCGGGACTAGCGGTTCTACGCAGTATTTT.

This clonotype was counted only a few times. The chain couples TRBV9 to TRBJ2-1; the match to TRBD2 covers 12 bases. J lost 7 bases, V lost 2 bases, and 7 bases had no gene match. The CDR3 consists of 16 residues. Germline CDR1 and CDR2: SGDLS and YYNGEE. The CDR3, as DNA: TGTGCCAGCAGCGTCCAGCCCGGACTAGCGGGAAATGAGCAGTTCTTC. Its protein is CASSVQPGLAGNEQFF. The full variable domain, rest sourced from reference TRBV9 and TRBJ2-1, is DSGVTQTPKHLITATGQRVTLRCSPRSGDLSVYWYQQSLDQGLQFLIQYYNGEERAKGNILERFSAQQFPDLHSELNLSSLELGDSALYFCASSVQPGLAGNEQFFGPGTRLTVL.

The chain has TRBV30 and TRBJ2-5; D might be TRBD1 or TRBD2, each matching 5 bases. Germline V gene data show CDR1 as GTSNPN and CDR2 as SVGIG (reference sequence). V lost 0 bases and J 7 bases, leaving 15 bases between the germline ends. There are 14 residues in the CDR3. CDR3 loop: CAWSVQGPPWTQYF. The CDR3 DNA is TGTGCCTGGAGTGTCCAGGGACCCCCGTGGACCCAGTACTTC.

The V gene is TRBV7-2, the J gene TRBJ2-5; D is possibly TRBD1 or TRBD2 (6 bases each). The CDR3 is 14 amino acids. Trimming removed 4 bases from V and 2 bases from J, with 11 bases in between. Germline CDR1 is SGHTA and CDR2 is FQGNSA. The CDR3 is CASSWGAVQETQYF. The CDR3 nucleotides are TGTGCCAGCAGCTGGGGGGCTGTACAAGAGACCCAGTACTTC.

The CDR3 DNA sequence: TGCGCCAGCAGCCAGGCAACAGGGAATACGCAGTATTTT. This codes for CASSQATGNTQYF. V is TRBV4-1 and J is TRBJ2-3, with TRBD1 as a possible D gene (6 bases). CDR3 size: 13 residues. Germline values: CDR1 MGHRA, CDR2 YSYEKL. V lost 3 bases and J 7 bases, leaving 11 bases between the germline ends.

This clonotype came up a few times. The V and J genes are TRBV19 and TRBJ2-3, with 9 bases that match TRBD1. The V and J ends lost 5 bases and 2 bases, in that order; junction bases with no gene match: 11. The CDR3 totals 17 residues. The germline gives CDR1 LNHDA, CDR2 SQIVND (reference sequence). The CDR3 spells CASSLGPGQGFTDTQYF. The CDR3 DNA sequence: TGTGCCAGTAGTTTGGGACCGGGACAGGGTTTCACAGATACGCAGTATTTT.

This clonotype was counted a few times. V and J are TRBV9 and TRBJ2-3; no clear D gene. V was pared by 0 bases and J by 9 bases, with 11 bases between. Per the germline V gene, CDR1 is SGDLS and CDR2 is YYNGEE. This CDR3 has 13 residues. The CDR3, as DNA: TGTGCCAGCAGCGTAGAAAACGGTGCCACGCAGTATTTT. Encoded protein: CASSVENGATQYF.

There are many counts of this clonotype. The V call is TRBV27, the J call TRBJ1-2; D perhaps matches TRBD1 (6 bases). The CDR3 has 15 amino acids. Germline-derived CDR1 and CDR2 are MNHEY and SMNVEV (reference sequence). V gave up 3 bases and J gave up 2 bases, with 13 bases separating them. This chain's CDR3 is CASSLRQEPNYGYTF. For the CDR3, the DNA is TGTGCCAGCAGTTTGAGACAGGAACCCAACTATGGCTACACCTTC.

This clonotype showed up just a few times. V and J are TRBV4-3 and TRBJ1-6; perhaps TRBD1 as D (6 bases). This CDR3 is 19 amino acids long. From germline, CDR1 is LGHNA and CDR2 YSLEER. Trimming cost V 0 bases and J 0 bases, with 15 bases left between them. The CDR3 loop is CASSQDIGQSSSYNSPLHF. In DNA form, the CDR3 reads TGCGCCAGCAGCCAAGACATCGGACAGTCGAGCTCCTATAATTCACCCCTCCACTTT.

In this sample, this clonotype turned up a few times. DNA of the CDR3: TGTGCCACCAGCAGAGACAGGGCCAACGTCCTGACTTTC. Protein sequence: CATSRDRANVLTF. V gene TRBV15 combines with J gene TRBJ2-6; D not resolved. There are 13 residues in the CDR3. The germline V gene encodes CDR1 LNHNV and CDR2 YYDKDF (reference sequence). V gave up 0 bases and J gave up 5 bases, with 2 bases separating them.

This clonotype was detected ten times or more. The V gene is TRBV5-1, the J gene TRBJ1-6, with a tentative D call TRBD1 (5 bases). V lost 7 bases and J 8 bases, leaving 16 bases between the germline ends. This CDR3 has 14 residues. Germline lookup yields CDR1 SGHRS and CDR2 YFSETQ. The CDR3 region is CASRKGQNDSPLHF. Here the CDR3 DNA reads TGCGCCAGCCGGAAGGGGCAGAATGATTCACCCCTCCACTTT. Combining the CDR3 with reference TRBV5-1 and TRBJ1-6 gives the whole variable domain KAGVTQTPRYLIKTRGQQVTLSCSPISGHRSVSWYQQTPGQGLQFLFEYFSETQRNKGNFPGRFSGRQFSNSRSEMNVSTLELGDSALYLCASRKGQNDSPLHFGNGTRLTVT.

This clonotype has a count of ten or more. The V gene is TRBV20-1, the J gene TRBJ1-6, with unresolved D. The CDR3 consists of 14 residues. The germline gives CDR1 DFQATT, CDR2 SNEGSKA (reference sequence). V lost 4 bases, J lost 1 base, and 8 bases lay in between. The CDR3 DNA reads as TGCAGTGCTACTCAGGCGTCCTATAATTCACCCCTCCACTTT. Translated: CSATQASYNSPLHF.

The chain employs TRBV15 and TRBJ1-3, with 10 bases lining up with TRBD1. The germline gives CDR1 LNHNV, CDR2 YYDKDF (reference sequence). This CDR3 comprises 17 residues. V shed 2 bases and J 3 bases; nucleotides not matched to a gene: 7. The chain's CDR3 is CATSRLGQGVNGNTIYF. The CDR3 DNA reads as TGTGCCACCAGCAGACTCGGACAGGGGGTAAATGGAAACACCATATATTTT.

The chain combines TRBV12-3 or TRBV12-4 with TRBJ2-3; 8 positions agree with TRBD2. The CDR3 totals 16 residues. V was clipped by 3 bases and J by 0 bases; unmatched bases: 5. The CDR3: CASSLFSGASTDTQYF. The CDR3 DNA follows: TGTGCCAGCAGTTTGTTTAGCGGGGCTAGCACAGATACGCAGTATTTT.

This chain links TRBV5-5 with TRBJ1-5; D is unresolved. The CDR3 has 16 residues. Per germline, CDR1 SGHKS and CDR2 YYEKEE (reference sequence). V shed 0 bases and J shed 0 bases, with 10 bases lying between them. CDR3 in amino acids: CASSLDRVSSNQPQHF. CDR3 nucleotide sequence: TGTGCCAGCAGCTTGGATCGAGTATCTAGCAATCAGCCCCAGCATTTT.

This chain links TRBV20-1 with TRBJ2-4; D uncertain. The CDR3 extends over 13 amino acids. Trimming took off 6 bases at V and 0 bases at J, with 9 bases between the two ends. The germline gives CDR1 DFQATT, CDR2 SNEGSKA (reference sequence). The CDR3 DNA follows: TGCAGTGCAGCGAGTCTAGCCAAAAACATTCAGTACTTC. Amino acid sequence: CSAASLAKNIQYF.

The rearrangement uses TRBV10-3 and TRBJ2-7; no clear D. The CDR3 length is 13 residues. CDR1 is ENHRY, CDR2 SYGVKD, per germline. V was clipped by 0 bases and J by 1 base, with 4 bases between them. The CDR3 sequence is CAISESLSYEQYF. The CDR3, as DNA: TGTGCCATCAGTGAGTCCTTATCCTACGAGCAGTACTTC.

This chain links TRBV20-1 with TRBJ2-3; no reliable D call. This CDR3 has 12 amino acids. From germline, CDR1 is DFQATT and CDR2 SNEGSKA (reference sequence). Between the trimmed V and J ends, which lost 6 bases and 4 bases, there was a span of 11 bases. CDR3 DNA sequence: TGCAGTGCCCCAGACCCCGCAGATACGCAGTATTTT. This sequence encodes CSAPDPADTQYF.

This clonotype was observed at least ten times. The chain couples TRBV12-3 or TRBV12-4 to TRBJ1-5, with D perhaps matching TRBD1 (5 bases). The CDR3 consists of 13 residues. V lost 3 bases to trimming and J lost 7 bases, with 10 bases between them. CDR3 nucleotides: TGTGCCAGCAGTTTCAGGGTAACCCAGCCCCAGCATTTT. Amino acid sequence: CASSFRVTQPQHF.

This rearrangement joins TRBV5-1 to TRBJ2-3, with 11 nucleotides matching TRBD2. Germline CDR1 SGHRS, CDR2 YFSETQ. The CDR3 has 15 residues. J gave up 4 bases and V 3 bases, and 4 bases lay outside the gene matches. CDR3 sequence: CASSSGTSGSDTQYF. CDR3 in DNA: TGCGCCAGCAGCTCCGGGACTAGCGGTTCAGATACGCAGTATTTT.

The V call is TRBV12-3 or TRBV12-4, the J call TRBJ2-3; 8 nucleotides agree with TRBD2. J was trimmed by 3 bases and V by 6 bases; bases with no gene match: 8. CDR3 length: 15 amino acids. CDR3 region: CASRPGLASTDTQYF. CDR3 coding DNA: TGTGCCAGCAGGCCCGGACTAGCTTCGACAGATACGCAGTATTTT.

V and J are TRBV6-2 or TRBV6-3 and TRBJ2-5, with 12 bases matching TRBD2. This CDR3 is built from 17 residues. Germline lookup yields CDR1 MNHEY and CDR2 SVGEGT. Trimming cost V 2 bases and J 4 bases; bases outside gene matches: 8. The DNA of the CDR3 is TGTGCCAGCAGTTACGCGACTAGCGGGAGATTCGGAGAGACCCAGTACTTC. Translating gives CASSYATSGRFGETQYF.

This sequence joins TRBV5-1 and TRBJ2-1; unclear D gene. Trimming removed 1 base at V and 3 bases at J, with 11 bases between. The CDR3 sequence is 15 residues long. Germline V gives CDR1 SGHRS, CDR2 YFSETQ. CDR3 residues: CASSLSPSDYNEQFF. In DNA, the CDR3 is TGCGCCAGCAGCTTGTCGCCCAGTGACTACAATGAGCAGTTCTTC.

V and J are TRBV12-3 or TRBV12-4 and TRBJ1-1, with D maybe TRBD1 (5 bases). This CDR3 contains 14 residues. The V gene lost 1 base and the J gene lost 6 bases, with 12 bases spanning the gap. For the CDR3, the DNA is TGTGCCAGCAGTTTAGGGGTTTCGGGGCCTGAAGCTTTCTTT. Translated: CASSLGVSGPEAFF.